This T cell receptor beta chain was identified in a study of blood T cell repertoires in COVID-19 (dated by TCRdb to 2018 to 2021). In terms of the full investigation: Samples from collaborators originated in the United States, Italy and Spain and spanned both the acute and convalescent phases of COVID-19. The prospective study material was composed of cDNA or gDNA derived from T cells, B-cell-depleted T cells, or PBMCs. Deeply sampled blood TCRbeta repertoires from subjects exposed to, actively infected with, or recovered from COVID-19 were included in the dataset. A freely available public database, intended as a resource for researchers studying the immune response to SARS-CoV-2, is where the repertoires were released. Samples were obtained from the ongoing ImmuneRACE study (first 160 participants) and from some 1,300 subjects provided by 6 global collaborators. A de-identified subject ID, COVID-19 status, age in years and sex were almost always included in the sample metadata. HLA class I and class II types, where available, came from metadata supplied by the sample provider rather than from assay-based typing. General study outcomes and caveats: The quantity of clinical and demographic metadata differed by source and by participant and was supplied without curation.

V is reduced by 0 bases and J by 1 base, leaving a spacing of 7 bases between them. CDR1 and CDR2 (SGHTA, FQGTGA) derive from the germline V gene. The CDR3 sequence holds 15 residues, the cysteine and phenylalanine included. Only the CDR3 part of the read is kept: 45 bases, read in frame from the first base. A note on this clone: Which antigen it targets is not known. The record has no base qualities; no much larger clone is one base away.

Participants in the prospective study were enrolled through a virtual design, were aged roughly 18 to 100 years, and lived in approximately 25 United States geographic areas. In the prospective study, cohorts were assigned on the basis of participant-reported clinical history obtained from a screening survey and a study questionnaire. ImmuneRACE Cohort 3 recovered participants were defined by two consecutive negative NP/OP PCR tests, healthcare professional clearance, or symptom resolution. In the prospective study, whole blood, serum and a nasopharyngeal or oropharyngeal swab were collected from each participant by mobile phlebotomists. Additional blood draws and questionnaires over an approximately 2-month period could optionally be provided by prospective study participants. Prospective study blood samples were shipped either frozen or at room temperature before DNA extraction. The immunoSEQ Assay, a bias-controlled multiplex PCR, was used to amplify TCRbeta CDR3 regions from genomic DNA. The authors' analysis ran thus. The number of nucleated cells in each sample was estimated from the amplification of reference gene primers within the assay. To quantify the absolute abundance of each unique TCRbeta CDR3 rearrangement, sequence reads were collapsed and filtered. For each sample, productive Simpson clonality was calculated as the square root of Simpson's diversity index over productive rearrangements. The table was pulled from immuneACCESS by TCRdb, which kept in-frame rearrangements only. Such tables lose some clones; where checked, under half of the loss comes from unresolved V genes, and the rest has no known cause. The V and J calls and clone size come from that table; D and trimming were worked out from the DNA. Present in this sample are 180,000 or so clones, over 75% of which were seen just once. The ten largest clones capture 8% to 13% of the sample.

This sequence originates from a man aged 45-60 years who had recovered from COVID-19. The V and J genes are TRBV7-3 and TRBJ1-5, and TRBD1 may be the D gene, going by 6 matching bases. Sequencing was done on a sample of PBMCs or T cells enriched from blood (not recorded which). The DNA reads as follows: TGTGCCAGCAGCTTAACCGGGACAAGCAATCAGCCCCAGCATTTT. Translated, this gives CASSLTGTSNQPQHF.